What follows is one T cell receptor beta chain and its context. V trimming: 6 bases; J trimming: 2 bases; junction bases outside the gene matches: 8. Germline V gene sequence: CDR1 SGDLS, CDR2 YYNGEE. The CDR3 covers 15 residues. Original processing notes: From reference gene primer amplification, estimates of nucleated cell counts were derived. The method was immunoSEQ multiplex PCR; TCRdb's version includes in-frame clones alone and lacks a portion of them. The DNA was the basis for D and trimming; V, J and clone size are from that table. The sample comprises about 60,000 clones, just under 85% of which are singletons, and roughly 3.5% rests with the top ten. This sample is drawn from a study of blood T cell repertoires in COVID-19. Background on the study: Both acute and convalescent COVID-19 samples were obtained from the United States, Italy and Spain. In each case, the material was cDNA or gDNA derived from T cells, B-cell-depleted T cells, or PBMCs.

The sample comprised peripheral blood. The receptor was derived from a man in his 60s with acute or convalescent COVID-19. The rearrangement links TRBV9 to TRBJ2-3; 8 bases line up with TRBD2. The CDR3 coding sequence is TGTGCCAGCAAACTAGCGGTGGGGGTCACAGATACGCAGTATTTT. Its translation is CASKLAVGVTDTQYF.